This TCR beta chain appears in the sequencing data of a study of blood T cell repertoires in COVID-19. Study-wide context: Sites across the United States, Italy and Spain contributed samples from acute and convalescent COVID-19.

The data were produced by immunoSEQ multiplex PCR, yet TCRdb's version contains in-frame clones alone and is incomplete. The sample shows a few hundred thousand clones, around 87% of them seen only once. Germline lookup yields CDR1 MDHEN and CDR2 SYDVKM. The ends lost 6 bases at V and 5 bases at J; junction bases unmatched: 4. CDR3 length: 13 amino acids. The sample consisted of peripheral blood. The chain carries TRBV28 and TRBJ2-5, with 9 bases fitting TRBD1. The sequence derives from a woman aged 60-75 years with COVID-19, enrolled during active disease. The CDR3 nucleotides read TGTGCCAGCAGCCCGGACAGGGGTGAGACCCAGTACTTC. Translation: CASSPDRGETQYF. Looking up the rest from reference TRBV28 and TRBJ2-5 gives the full variable domain: DVKVTQSSRYLVKRTGEKVFLECVQDMDHENMFWYRQDPGLGLRLIYFSYDVKMKEKGDIPEGYSVSREKKERFSLILESASTNQTSMYLCASSPDRGETQYFGPGTRLLVL.